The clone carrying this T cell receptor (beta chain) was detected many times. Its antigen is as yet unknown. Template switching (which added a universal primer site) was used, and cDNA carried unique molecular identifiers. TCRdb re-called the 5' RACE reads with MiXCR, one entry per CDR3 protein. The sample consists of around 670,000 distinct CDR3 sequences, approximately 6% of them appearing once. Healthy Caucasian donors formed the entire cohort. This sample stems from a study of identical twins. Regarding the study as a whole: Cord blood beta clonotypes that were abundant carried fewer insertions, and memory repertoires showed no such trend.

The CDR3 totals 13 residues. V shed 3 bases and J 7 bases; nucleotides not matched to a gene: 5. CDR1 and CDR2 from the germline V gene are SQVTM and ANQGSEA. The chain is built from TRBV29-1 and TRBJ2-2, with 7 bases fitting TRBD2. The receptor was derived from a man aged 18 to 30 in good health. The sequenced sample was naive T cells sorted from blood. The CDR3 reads CSVDRGDVGELFF. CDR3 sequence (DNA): TGCAGCGTTGATCGGGGGGACGTCGGGGAGCTGTTTTTT.